The clone carrying this TCR beta chain was counted a few times. No antigen is known for it. This entry is derived from a study of vaccination effects on CD4 cells after COVID-19. Antigen-specific CD4+ T cells expanded by the ViraFEST assay with viral peptide pools were then sequenced. Once cultured for roughly 10 days, the cells underwent separation to obtain CD4+ T cells. Participants got two doses of BNT162b2 or mRNA-1273 vaccine. Every well got fewer than 2.5 million PBMC, which were grown with around 9.2 IU/ml IL-2 and around 10 ug/ml peptides. Method: immunoSEQ multiplex PCR; TCRdb's copy keeps in-frame clones and lacks some. The table records 25,000 to 40,000 clones, about four fifths of them present only once. The sample consisted of CD4+ T cells from PBMCs cultured with HCoV-NL63 spike peptides, taken after COVID-19 vaccination. This clonotype was sampled from a human donor who received a COVID-19 vaccine. Some clones in this sample may be carry-over from other donors' samples.

The CDR3 loop is CASSYSIGTARSPLHF. For the CDR3, the DNA is TGTGCCAGCAGTTACTCGATAGGGACAGCTCGATCACCCCTCCACTTT. The gene calls are TRBV6-5 and TRBJ1-6, with 7 nucleotides matching TRBD1. The V gene's germline CDR1 is MNHEY and CDR2 SVGAGI. The CDR3 is made up of 16 amino acids. V was clipped by 0 bases and J by 10 bases; unmatched bases: 9.